This T cell receptor beta chain derives from a study of T cell repertoires in cytomegalovirus infection. The overall study: Public TCR beta signatures marked donors with CMV infection and the matching HLA.

TCRdb called the reads again in MiXCR, with one record for every CDR3 protein. This sample yields hundreds of thousands of distinct CDR3 sequences, of which around 35% are seen a single time; around a sixth belongs to the top ten. This clonotype was observed a few times. Antigen specificity is unknown. General study points: HLA-C-restricted CMV clonotypes gave the most frequent clonotype in two of eight donors.

CDR3 length: 12 amino acids. V was clipped by 7 bases and J by 1 base, with 8 bases between them. The receptor was derived from a human donor in good health (CMV status not recorded). Some clones in this sample may be carry-over from other donors' samples. The V gene is TRBV12-3 or TRBV12-4, the J gene TRBJ2-7; D is ambiguous. Specimen: cultured PBMCs, collected from culture after CMV antigen stimulation. CDR3 residues: CASMGRSYEQYF. CDR3 in DNA: TGTGCCAGCATGGGCAGATCCTACGAGCAGTACTTC.